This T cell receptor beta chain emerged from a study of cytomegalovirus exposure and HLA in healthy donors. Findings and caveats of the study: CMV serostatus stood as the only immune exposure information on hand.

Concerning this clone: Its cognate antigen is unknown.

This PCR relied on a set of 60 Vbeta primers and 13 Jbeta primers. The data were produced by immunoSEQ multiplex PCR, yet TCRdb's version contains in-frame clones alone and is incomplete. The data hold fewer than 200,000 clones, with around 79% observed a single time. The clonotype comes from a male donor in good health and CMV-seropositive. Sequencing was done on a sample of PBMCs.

The CDR3, as DNA: TGTGCCAGTTTACCACGTCGACAGGAAAACTATGGCTACACCTTC. It translates to CASLPRRQENYGYTF. The J gene is TRBJ1-2, the V gene TRBV19; weak D call: TRBD1 (6 bases). Deletions cut 8 bases from V and 2 bases from J, with 18 bases between. The CDR3 covers 15 residues. CDR1 LNHDA and CDR2 SQIVND come from the germline V gene (reference sequence).